This T cell receptor beta chain was sequenced for a study of PD-1 blockade in classical Hodgkin lymphoma. To note about this clone: The target antigen is unknown.

Findings of the study overall: Repertoire differences lack defined causes, possibly disease activity or prior therapy. With CD4+ cells, TCR diversity rose significantly by C4D1, but not with CD8+ cells. Exclusion removed patients who began nivolumab under 1 year after ASCT. Similar baseline diversity was found in complete responders and newly diagnosed patients.

Sample time point: cycle 4 day 1 (C4D1), after 5 to 7 weeks of nivolumab. Relapse after autologous stem cell transplantation occurred in every patient, and brentuximab vedotin exposure varied. Looked up from germline, CDR1 is SEHNR and CDR2 is FQNEAQ (reference sequence). The junction had 9 bases not matched to a gene; V was cut back by 6 bases and J by 5 bases. This CDR3 region has 14 residues. TCRdb's copy holds only in-frame clones and misses some; the assay was immunoSEQ multiplex PCR. The sample has over 20,000 clones; more than 70% are singletons. This clonotype was sampled from a human donor with classical Hodgkin lymphoma. The sample here was peripheral blood mononuclear cells (PBMCs), taken before the fourth cycle of nivolumab. The chain uses TRBV7-9 and TRBJ2-7; TRBD1 agrees at 8 bases. CDR3 protein: CASRRGGQGHEQYF. The CDR3 DNA reads TGTGCCAGCAGGCGTGGTGGACAGGGCCACGAGCAGTACTTC.